The clone carrying this T cell receptor beta chain has just one count. With random hexamers, 0.5 to 1 ug RNA was reverse transcribed. Across 54 Vbeta and 13 Jbeta, TCR beta CDR3 was amplified with immunoSEQ multiplex PCR. MiXCR was run by TCRdb on the immunoSEQ multiplex PCR reads, yielding one entry per CDR3 protein. This table holds hundreds of thousands of distinct CDR3 sequences, roughly 85% found once. Peripheral blood CD8+ and CD4+ T cells were profiled by TCR beta sequencing. Patients with stable or active relapsing-remitting disease, all of them treatment-naive, made up the multiple sclerosis controls. The authors negatively isolated CD8+ and CD4+ T cells and FACS-enriched TEMRA cells. The source of the sample is a study of CD8 T cells in Susac syndrome. V shed 5 bases, J shed 6 bases, and the junction held 8 bases outside the gene matches. The CDR3 loop spans 15 amino acids. Germline assignment: CDR1 SGHAT and CDR2 FQNNGV.

The chain has TRBV11-2 and TRBJ2-7, with 12 bases matching TRBD2. Source material: CD8+ T cells from PBMCs. The source is a human donor with multiple sclerosis. This CDR3 is CASSPGTSGLVEQYF. As DNA, the CDR3 is TGTGCCAGCAGCCCCGGGACTAGCGGGTTAGTCGAGCAGTACTTC. Full variable domain (outside the CDR3, taken from reference TRBV11-2 and TRBJ2-7): EAGVAQSPRYKIIEKRQSVAFWCNPISGHATLYWYQQILGQGPKLLIQFQNNGVVDDSQLPKDRFSAERLKGVDSTLKIQPAKLEDSAVYLCASSPGTSGLVEQYFGPGTRLTVT.